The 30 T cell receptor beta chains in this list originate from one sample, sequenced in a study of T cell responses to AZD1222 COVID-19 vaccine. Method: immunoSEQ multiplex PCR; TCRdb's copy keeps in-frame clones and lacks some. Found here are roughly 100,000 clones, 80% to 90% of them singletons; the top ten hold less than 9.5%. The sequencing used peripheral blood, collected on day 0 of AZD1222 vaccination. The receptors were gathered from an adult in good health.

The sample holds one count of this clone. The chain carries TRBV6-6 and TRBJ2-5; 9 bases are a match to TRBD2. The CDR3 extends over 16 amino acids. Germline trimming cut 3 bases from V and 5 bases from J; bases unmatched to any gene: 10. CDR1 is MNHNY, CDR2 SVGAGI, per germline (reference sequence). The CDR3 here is CASSYSAGGASETQYF. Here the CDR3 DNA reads TGTGCCAGCAGTTATTCCGCGGGGGGGGCGTCGGAGACCCAGTACTTC.

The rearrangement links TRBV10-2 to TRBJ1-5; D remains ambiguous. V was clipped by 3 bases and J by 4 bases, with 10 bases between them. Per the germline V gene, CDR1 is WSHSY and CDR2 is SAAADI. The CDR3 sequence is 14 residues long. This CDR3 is CASSDNGRNQPQHF. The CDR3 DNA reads TGCGCCAGCAGTGATAATGGGAGGAATCAGCCCCAGCATTTT.

The CDR3 region is CASSLRLADSYEQYF. As DNA, the CDR3 is TGTGCCAGCAGCCTTAGACTAGCGGACTCCTACGAGCAGTACTTC. V and J are TRBV4-2 and TRBJ2-7, with 9 bases aligning to TRBD2. Looked up from germline, CDR1 is LGHNA and CDR2 is YNFKEQ. The CDR3 sequence is 15 residues long. The V gene end was trimmed by 4 bases and the J gene end by 0 bases; junction bases not matched to a gene: 4.

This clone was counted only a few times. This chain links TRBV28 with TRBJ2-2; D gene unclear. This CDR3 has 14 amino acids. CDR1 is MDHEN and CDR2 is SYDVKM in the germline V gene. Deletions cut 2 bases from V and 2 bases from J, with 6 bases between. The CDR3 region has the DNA TGTGCCAGCAGTTTACCAGCTAACACCGGGGAGCTGTTTTTT. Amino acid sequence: CASSLPANTGELFF.

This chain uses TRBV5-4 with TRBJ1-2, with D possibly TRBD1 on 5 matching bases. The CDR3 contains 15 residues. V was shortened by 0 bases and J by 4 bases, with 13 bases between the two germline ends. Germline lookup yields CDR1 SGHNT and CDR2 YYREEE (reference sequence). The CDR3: CASSLGGFNSYGYTF. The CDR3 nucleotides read TGTGCCAGCAGCTTGGGGGGCTTTAATTCCTATGGCTACACCTTC.

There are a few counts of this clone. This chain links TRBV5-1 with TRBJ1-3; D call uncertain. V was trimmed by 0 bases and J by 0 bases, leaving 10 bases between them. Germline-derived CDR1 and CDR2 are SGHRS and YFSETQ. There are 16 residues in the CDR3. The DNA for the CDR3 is TGCGCCAGCAGCTTGGAAGCGCAAAACTCTGGAAACACCATATATTTT. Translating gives CASSLEAQNSGNTIYF.

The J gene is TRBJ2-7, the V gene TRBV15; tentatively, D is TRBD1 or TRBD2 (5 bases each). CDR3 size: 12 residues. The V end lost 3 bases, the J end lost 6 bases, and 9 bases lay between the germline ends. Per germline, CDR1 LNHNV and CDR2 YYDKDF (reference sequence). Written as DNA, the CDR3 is TGTGCCACCAGCAGGGGACCTTTCGAGCAGTACTTC. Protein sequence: CATSRGPFEQYF.

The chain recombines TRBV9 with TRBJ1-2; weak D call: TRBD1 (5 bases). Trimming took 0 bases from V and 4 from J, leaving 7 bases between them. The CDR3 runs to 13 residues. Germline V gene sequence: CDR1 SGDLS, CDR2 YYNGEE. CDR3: CASSVVGGYGYTF. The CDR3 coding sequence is TGTGCCAGCAGCGTAGTCGGGGGCTATGGCTACACCTTC.

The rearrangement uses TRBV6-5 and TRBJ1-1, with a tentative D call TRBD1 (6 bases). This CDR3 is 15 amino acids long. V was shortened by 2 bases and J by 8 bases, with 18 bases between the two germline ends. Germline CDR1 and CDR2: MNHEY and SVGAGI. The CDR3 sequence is CASSYEPRGPREAFF. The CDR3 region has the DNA TGTGCCAGCAGTTACGAACCCCGGGGGCCTCGGGAAGCTTTCTTT.

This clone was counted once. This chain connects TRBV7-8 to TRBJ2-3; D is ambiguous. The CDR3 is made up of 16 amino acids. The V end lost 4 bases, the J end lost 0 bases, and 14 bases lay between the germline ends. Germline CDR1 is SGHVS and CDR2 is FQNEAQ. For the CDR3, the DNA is TGTGCCAGCAGCTCCAACCACCTAACTAGCACAGATACGCAGTATTTT. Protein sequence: CASSSNHLTSTDTQYF.

The CDR3 loop is CASSYRSYKGQGNEQYF. CDR3 bases: TGTGCCAGCAGTTACCGCTCCTATAAAGGACAGGGCAACGAGCAGTACTTC. This sequence joins TRBV6-2 or TRBV6-3 and TRBJ2-7, with 8 bases matching TRBD1. The germline gives CDR1 MNHEY, CDR2 SVGEGT. The CDR3 has 17 amino acids. V shed 2 bases, J shed 5 bases, and the junction held 14 bases outside the gene matches.

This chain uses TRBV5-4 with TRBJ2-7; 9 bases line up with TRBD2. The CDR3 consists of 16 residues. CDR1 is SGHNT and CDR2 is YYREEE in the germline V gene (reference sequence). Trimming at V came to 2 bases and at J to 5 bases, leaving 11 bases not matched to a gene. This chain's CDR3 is CASSFARSGRGHEQYF. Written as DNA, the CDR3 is TGTGCCAGCAGCTTCGCTCGTAGCGGGAGAGGCCACGAGCAGTACTTC.

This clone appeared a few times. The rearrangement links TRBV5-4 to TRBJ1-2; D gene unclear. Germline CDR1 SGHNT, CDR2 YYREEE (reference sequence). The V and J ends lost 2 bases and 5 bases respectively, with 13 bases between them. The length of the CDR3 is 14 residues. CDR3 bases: TGTGCCAGCAGCTTTATGGGTTCAAAGTATGGCTACACCTTC. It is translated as CASSFMGSKYGYTF.

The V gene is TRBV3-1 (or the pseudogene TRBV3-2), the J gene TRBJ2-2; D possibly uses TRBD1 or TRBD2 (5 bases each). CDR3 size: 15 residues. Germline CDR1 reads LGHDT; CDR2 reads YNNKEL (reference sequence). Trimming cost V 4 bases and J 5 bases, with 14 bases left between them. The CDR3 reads CASSLRASSTGELFF. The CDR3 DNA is TGTGCCAGCAGCCTCAGGGCTAGCTCGACCGGGGAGCTGTTTTTT.

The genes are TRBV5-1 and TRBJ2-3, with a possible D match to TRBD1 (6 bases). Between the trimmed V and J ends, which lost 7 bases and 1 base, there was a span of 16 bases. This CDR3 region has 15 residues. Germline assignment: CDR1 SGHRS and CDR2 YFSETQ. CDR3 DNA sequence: TGCGCCAGCGGCCTATACAGGGTGGGCACAGATACGCAGTATTTT. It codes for CASGLYRVGTDTQYF.

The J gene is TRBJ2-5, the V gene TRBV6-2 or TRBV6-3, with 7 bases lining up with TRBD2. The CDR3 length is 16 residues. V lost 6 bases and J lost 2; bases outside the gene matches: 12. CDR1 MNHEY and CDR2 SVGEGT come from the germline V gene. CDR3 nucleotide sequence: TGTGCCAGCAGCAAACGAGCGGGATCCGTACAAGAGACCCAGTACTTC. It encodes CASSKRAGSVQETQYF.

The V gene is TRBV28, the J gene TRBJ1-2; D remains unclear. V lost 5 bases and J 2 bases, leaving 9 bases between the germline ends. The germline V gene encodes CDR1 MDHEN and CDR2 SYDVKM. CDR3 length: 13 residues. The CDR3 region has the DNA TGTGCCAGCAGTACCATACCAAACTATGGCTACACCTTC. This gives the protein CASSTIPNYGYTF.

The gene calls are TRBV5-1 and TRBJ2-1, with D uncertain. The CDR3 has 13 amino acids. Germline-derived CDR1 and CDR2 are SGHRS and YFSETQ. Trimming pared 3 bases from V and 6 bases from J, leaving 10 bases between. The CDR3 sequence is CASSSGSSNEQFF. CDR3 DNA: TGCGCCAGCAGCTCGGGCTCCAGCAATGAGCAGTTCTTC.

CDR3 DNA sequence: TGTGCCAGCAGCTCTCCCGGACAGGCTGCCTACGAGCAGTACTTC. Its translation: CASSSPGQAAYEQYF. J is TRBJ2-7 and V is TRBV11-1; 7 bases are a match to TRBD1. The CDR3 contains 15 residues. The V and J ends lost 4 bases and 2 bases, in that order; junction bases with no gene match: 8. CDR1 is SGHAT and CDR2 is FQDESV in the germline V gene (reference sequence).

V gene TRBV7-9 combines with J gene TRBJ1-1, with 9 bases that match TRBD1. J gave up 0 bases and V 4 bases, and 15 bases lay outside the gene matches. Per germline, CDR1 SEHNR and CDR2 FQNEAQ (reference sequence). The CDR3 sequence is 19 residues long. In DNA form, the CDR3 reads TGTGCCAGCAGCTCTCCATGGGGGACAGGGAGACTTATGAACACTGAAGCTTTCTTT. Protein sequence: CASSSPWGTGRLMNTEAFF.

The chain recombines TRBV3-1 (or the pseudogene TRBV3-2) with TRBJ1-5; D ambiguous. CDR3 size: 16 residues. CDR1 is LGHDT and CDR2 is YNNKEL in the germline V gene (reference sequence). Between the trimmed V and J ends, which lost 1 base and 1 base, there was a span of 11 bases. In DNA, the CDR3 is TGTGCCAGCAGCCAAGGACCGGGCCCCAGCAATCAGCCCCAGCATTTT. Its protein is CASSQGPGPSNQPQHF.

The CDR3 here is CASSLGGTISPLHF. CDR3 in DNA: TGTGCCAGCTCCCTAGGGGGGACAATTTCACCCCTCCACTTT. The chain joins TRBV18 to TRBJ1-6; D possibly corresponds to TRBD1 (6 bases). The CDR3 loop spans 14 amino acids. V was trimmed by 6 bases and J by 9 bases, leaving 15 bases between them. The V gene's germline CDR1 is KGHSH and CDR2 LQKENI.

The CDR3 spells CASSIKQGGTDTQYF. Written as DNA, the CDR3 is TGTGCCAGTAGTATAAAACAGGGGGGGACAGATACGCAGTATTTT. This chain uses TRBV19 with TRBJ2-3, with a tentative D call TRBD1 (8 bases). Germline V gives CDR1 LNHDA, CDR2 SQIVND (reference sequence). V lost 2 bases and J lost 3, with 12 bases in between. The CDR3 extends over 15 amino acids. The full variable domain, its missing parts supplied by reference TRBV19 and TRBJ2-3, is DGGITQSPKYLFRKEGQNVTLSCEQNLNHDAMYWYRQDPGQGLRLIYYSQIVNDFQKGDIAEGYSVSREKKESFPLTVTSAQKNPTAFYLCASSIKQGGTDTQYFGPGTRLTVL.

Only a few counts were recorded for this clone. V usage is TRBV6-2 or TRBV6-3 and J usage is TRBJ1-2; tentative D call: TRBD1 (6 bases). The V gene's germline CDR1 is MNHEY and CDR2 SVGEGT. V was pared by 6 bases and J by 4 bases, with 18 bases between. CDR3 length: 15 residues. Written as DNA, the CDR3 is TGTGCCAGCAGCTCTCGCGGGGGCGCAGGCTATGGCTACACCTTC. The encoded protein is CASSSRGGAGYGYTF.

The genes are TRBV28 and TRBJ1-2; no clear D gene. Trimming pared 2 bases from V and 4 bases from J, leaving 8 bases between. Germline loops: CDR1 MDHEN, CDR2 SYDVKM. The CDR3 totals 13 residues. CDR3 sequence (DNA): TGTGCCAGCAGTTTAAGTCTACTCTATGGCTACACCTTC. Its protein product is CASSLSLLYGYTF.

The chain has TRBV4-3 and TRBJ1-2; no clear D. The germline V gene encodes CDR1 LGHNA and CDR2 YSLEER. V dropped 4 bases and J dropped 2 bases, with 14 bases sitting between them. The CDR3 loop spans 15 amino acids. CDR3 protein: CASSPSASGNYGYTF. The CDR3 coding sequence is TGCGCCAGCAGCCCTTCGGCATCAGGAAACTATGGCTACACCTTC.

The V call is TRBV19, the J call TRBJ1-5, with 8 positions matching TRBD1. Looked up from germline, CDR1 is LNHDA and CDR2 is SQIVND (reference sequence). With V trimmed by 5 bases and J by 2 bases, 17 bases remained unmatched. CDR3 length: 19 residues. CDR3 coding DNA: TGTGCCAGTAGTGGCGGACAGGGACGACCATTTTTCGGCAATCAGCCCCAGCATTTT. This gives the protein CASSGGQGRPFFGNQPQHF. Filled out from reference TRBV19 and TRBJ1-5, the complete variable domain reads DGGITQSPKYLFRKEGQNVTLSCEQNLNHDAMYWYRQDPGQGLRLIYYSQIVNDFQKGDIAEGYSVSREKKESFPLTVTSAQKNPTAFYLCASSGGQGRPFFGNQPQHFGDGTRLSIL.

In DNA, the CDR3 is TGCAGCGTTGAAGTACAAGCTGGGGCCAACGTCCTGACTTTC. Residues: CSVEVQAGANVLTF. The gene calls are TRBV29-1 and TRBJ2-6; D call uncertain. Germline CDR1 reads SQVTM; CDR2 reads ANQGSEA. Trimming stripped 1 base from V and 2 bases from J, with 6 bases between. The CDR3 runs to 14 residues.

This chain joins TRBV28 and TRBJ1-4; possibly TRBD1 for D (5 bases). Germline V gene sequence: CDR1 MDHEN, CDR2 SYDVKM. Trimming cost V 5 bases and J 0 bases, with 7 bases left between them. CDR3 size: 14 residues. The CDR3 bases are TGTGCCAGCAGTATGACAGCAACTAATGAAAAACTGTTTTTT. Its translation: CASSMTATNEKLFF.

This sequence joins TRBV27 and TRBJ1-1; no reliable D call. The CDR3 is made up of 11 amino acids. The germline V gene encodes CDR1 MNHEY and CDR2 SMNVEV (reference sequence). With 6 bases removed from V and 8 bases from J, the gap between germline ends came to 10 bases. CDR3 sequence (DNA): TGTGCCAGCAGCCTTGGGAGAGAAGCTTTCTTT. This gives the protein CASSLGREAFF.